The 32 T cell receptor beta chains below come from one sample, sequenced in a study of STAT5B mutations in CD4+ large granular lymphocyte leukemia. Generated by immunoSEQ multiplex PCR, the TCRdb table keeps only in-frame clones and is missing some. The repertoire consists of tens of thousands of clones, with roughly 80% occurring once and the leading ten covering more than 0.35%. Source material: CD4+ T cells from blood buffy coats. Every receptor here comes from a human donor in good health.

This chain uses TRBV11-2 with TRBJ1-3; 8 bases map to TRBD1. Germline assignment: CDR1 SGHAT and CDR2 FQNNGV. This CDR3 has 14 amino acids. With V trimmed by 2 bases and J by 7 bases, 4 bases remained unmatched. CDR3 in amino acids: CASSLRTGPNTIYF. Written as DNA, the CDR3 is TGTGCCAGCAGCTTAAGGACAGGGCCGAACACCATATATTTT.

The rearrangement uses TRBV9 and TRBJ2-2; D is uncertain. The CDR3 is 15 residues long. Between the trimmed V and J ends, which lost 1 base and 5 bases, there was a span of 12 bases. Per germline, CDR1 SGDLS and CDR2 YYNGEE. The CDR3 loop reads CASSVNNRPTGELFF. CDR3 nucleotides: TGTGCCAGCAGCGTAAACAACCGACCTACCGGGGAGCTGTTTTTT.

CDR3 residues: CASSYLLTDSGELFF. The CDR3 DNA is TGTGCCAGCAGTTACCTTCTCACTGATTCCGGGGAGCTGTTTTTT. The chain has TRBV6-5 and TRBJ2-2; no clear D. This CDR3 has 15 amino acids. Trimming removed 2 bases from V and 6 bases from J, with 13 bases in between. From germline, CDR1 is MNHEY and CDR2 SVGAGI.

The chain joins TRBV5-1 to TRBJ2-3, with D possibly TRBD2 on 7 matching bases. The CDR3 extends over 16 amino acids. The V end lost 2 bases, the J end lost 1 base, and 14 bases lay between the germline ends. Germline CDR1 and CDR2: SGHRS and YFSETQ. CDR3 nucleotides: TGCGCCAGCAGCTTAGGGGGGGCCGGGGGCACAGATACGCAGTATTTT. Translation gives CASSLGGAGGTDTQYF.

This clone was seen only once. The chain employs TRBV6-5 and TRBJ1-2, with D perhaps TRBD1 (5 bases). V was cut by 2 bases and J by 6 bases, with 16 bases left in between. CDR3 length: 15 residues. CDR1 MNHEY and CDR2 SVGAGI come from the germline V gene. The DNA for the CDR3 is TGTGCCAGCAGTTACGGATGGGAAGGAGGGGATGGCTACACCTTC. It codes for CASSYGWEGGDGYTF.

The rearrangement uses TRBV18 and TRBJ2-5; 11 positions agree with TRBD2. The CDR3 is 15 amino acids. V lost 3 bases to trimming and J lost 3 bases; unmatched junction nucleotides: 3. Germline-derived CDR1 and CDR2 are KGHSH and LQKENI. CDR3 sequence reads: CASSPGTSGEETQYF. In DNA, the CDR3 is TGTGCCAGCTCACCCGGGACTAGCGGAGAAGAGACCCAGTACTTC.

The chain is built from TRBV30 and TRBJ2-5; no clear D gene. The DNA matches TRBJ2-7 better at its end, which makes the J call doubtful. The CDR3 totals 11 residues. Germline CDR1 reads GTSNPN; CDR2 reads SVGIG (reference sequence). The CDR3 DNA reads TGTGCCTGGAGTGATAGGTACGAGCAGTACTTC. This codes for CAWSDRYEQYF.

The chain employs TRBV7-3 and TRBJ2-3, with D perhaps assigned TRBD1 or TRBD2 (5 bases each). Germline V lookup: CDR1 SGHTA, CDR2 FQGTGA. The CDR3 loop spans 15 amino acids. The V end was cut by 0 bases, the J end by 4 bases, with 11 bases between. The CDR3 reads CASSLTNGGADTQYF. The DNA of the CDR3 is TGTGCCAGCAGCTTAACGAATGGGGGAGCAGATACGCAGTATTTT.

V gene TRBV7-2 combines with J gene TRBJ2-3, with 16 nucleotides matching TRBD2. With V trimmed by 5 bases and J by 3 bases, 8 bases remained unmatched. CDR3 length equals 18 residues. Germline lookup yields CDR1 SGHTA and CDR2 FQGNSA. The CDR3 DNA sequence: TGTGCCAGCAGCCTGGGGACTAGCGGGGGGGCAAGAACAGATACGCAGTATTTT. It encodes CASSLGTSGGARTDTQYF.

This sequence joins TRBV2 and TRBJ2-6; D is uncertain. V was cut by 2 bases and J by 0 bases, with 2 bases left in between. CDR3 length: 14 amino acids. Per germline, CDR1 SNHLY and CDR2 FYNNEI. The CDR3 loop is CASSEFSGANVLTF. CDR3 nucleotides: TGTGCCAGCAGTGAATTCTCTGGGGCCAACGTCCTGACTTTC. Based on the CDR3 plus reference TRBV2 and TRBJ2-6, the full variable domain is EPEVTQTPSHQVTQMGQEVILRCVPISNHLYFYWYRQILGQKVEFLVSFYNNEISEKSEIFDDQFSVERPDGSNFTLKIRSTKLEDSAMYFCASSEFSGANVLTFGAGSRLTVL.

The rearrangement uses TRBV29-1 and TRBJ1-3, with unresolved D. This CDR3 region has 13 residues. Germline CDR1 SQVTM, CDR2 ANQGSEA. V lost 4 bases and J 1 base, leaving 8 bases between the germline ends. This CDR3 is CSVVWASGNTIYF. CDR3 coding DNA: TGCAGCGTTGTGTGGGCATCTGGAAACACCATATATTTT.

This chain links TRBV14 with TRBJ2-2; TRBD2 aligns across 9 bases. Germline V gene lookup returns CDR1 SGHDN and CDR2 FVKESK. CDR3 length equals 15 residues. V lost 4 bases and J lost 7; bases outside the gene matches: 7. The chain's CDR3 is CASSRILAGNGELFF. For the CDR3, the DNA is TGTGCCAGCAGCCGTATCCTAGCGGGAAACGGGGAGCTGTTTTTT.

The chain joins TRBV5-1 to TRBJ1-1; D remains ambiguous. The V and J ends lost 0 bases and 6 bases respectively, with 12 bases between them. Germline CDR1 and CDR2: SGHRS and YFSETQ. There are 14 residues in the CDR3. DNA of the CDR3: TGCGCCAGCAGCTTGGCCCTTGGTTACGCTGAAGCTTTCTTT. Translated: CASSLALGYAEAFF.

V gene TRBV5-4 combines with J gene TRBJ2-1; the match to TRBD2 covers 16 bases. Per germline, CDR1 SGHNT and CDR2 YYREEE (reference sequence). The CDR3 runs 18 residues. The trim removed 4 bases at V and 0 bases at J, leaving 4 bases unmatched. The CDR3 DNA is TGTGCCAGCAGCCAGGGACTAGCGGGAGGGCCCTCCTACAATGAGCAGTTCTTC. Its translation is CASSQGLAGGPSYNEQFF.

Written as DNA, the CDR3 is TGTGCCAGCAGCTTCGGGACAGGCCTTTTGGGCTACACCTTC. Protein product: CASSFGTGLLGYTF. The rearrangement joins TRBV7-9 to TRBJ1-2; the match to TRBD1 covers 8 bases. Germline V gene data show CDR1 as SEHNR and CDR2 as FQNEAQ (reference sequence). The junction had 8 bases not matched to a gene; V was cut back by 3 bases and J by 8 bases. The CDR3 extends over 14 amino acids.

This clone was seen a single time. The chain couples TRBV25-1 to TRBJ2-7, with TRBD1 matching over 9 bases. The CDR3 consists of 15 residues. CDR1 MGHDK and CDR2 SYGVNS come from the germline V gene. The V gene end was trimmed by 0 bases and the J gene end by 2 bases; junction bases not matched to a gene: 2. The CDR3 DNA reads as TGTGCCAGCAGTGAATACGGACAGGGGCCCTACGAGCAGTACTTC. Translating it yields CASSEYGQGPYEQYF.

This CDR3 reads CASSRGTGGYEQYF. For the CDR3, the DNA is TGCGCCAGCAGCCGGGGGACAGGGGGTTACGAGCAGTACTTC. This chain uses TRBV5-1 with TRBJ2-7, with 11 bases fitting TRBD1. The CDR3 has 14 amino acids. Germline loops: CDR1 SGHRS, CDR2 YFSETQ. The ends lost 4 bases at V and 4 bases at J; junction bases unmatched: 4.

The chain recombines TRBV2 with TRBJ1-3, with a tentative D call TRBD1 (6 bases). Germline V gives CDR1 SNHLY, CDR2 FYNNEI. CDR3 length equals 13 residues. Trimming stripped 4 bases from V and 4 bases from J, with 8 bases between. DNA of the CDR3: TGTGCCAGCAGTGGGGACACCGGAAACACCATATATTTT. Protein sequence: CASSGDTGNTIYF.

The rearrangement links TRBV15 to TRBJ1-1, with a possible D match to TRBD1 (6 bases). Germline CDR1 reads LNHNV; CDR2 reads YYDKDF (reference sequence). Trimming took off 2 bases at V and 5 bases at J, with 12 bases between the two ends. The CDR3 runs 14 residues. CDR3 sequence: CATSRTQGGTEAFF. CDR3 DNA: TGTGCCACCAGCAGAACACAGGGAGGGACTGAAGCTTTCTTT.

The CDR3 loop reads CASSKEPGQGIAYNEQFF. The CDR3 bases are TGTGCCAGCAGCAAAGAGCCGGGACAGGGAATTGCCTACAATGAGCAGTTCTTC. The chain employs TRBV7-6 and TRBJ2-1; 9 bases line up with TRBD1. Germline CDR1 and CDR2: SGHVS and FNYEAQ. The CDR3 length is 18 residues. Trimming removed 5 bases from V and 2 bases from J; junction bases left unmatched: 13.

The gene calls are TRBV4-1 and TRBJ1-4, with D possibly matching TRBD1 (6 bases). Per germline, CDR1 MGHRA and CDR2 YSYEKL. With 0 bases removed from V and 8 bases from J, the gap between germline ends came to 13 bases. CDR3 size: 15 residues. CDR3 bases: TGCGCCAGCAGCCAAGAGTCCAGGGGAGGCGAAAAACTGTTTTTT. Translating it yields CASSQESRGGEKLFF.

The chain recombines TRBV9 with TRBJ2-5; D gene ambiguous. This CDR3 is 13 amino acids long. Germline V CDR1 and CDR2: SGDLS, YYNGEE. Trimming shortened V by 2 bases and J by 4 bases, and 9 bases separated the two germline ends. The CDR3 region is CASSVGVVETQYF. For the CDR3, the DNA is TGTGCCAGCAGCGTTGGGGTGGTAGAGACCCAGTACTTC.

The J gene is TRBJ2-1, the V gene TRBV7-3; 7 bases match TRBD2. This CDR3 has 16 amino acids. Germline V gives CDR1 SGHTA, CDR2 FQGTGA. Trimming removed 5 bases from V and 10 bases from J; junction bases left unmatched: 17. As DNA, the CDR3 is TGTGCCAGCAGCGCCAACCCGGGAGGAACCGCGGGGGAGCAGTTCTTC. Translating it yields CASSANPGGTAGEQFF. Based on the CDR3 plus reference TRBV7-3 and TRBJ2-1, the full variable domain is GAGVSQTPSNKVTEKGKYVELRCDPISGHTALYWYRQSLGQGPEFLIYFQGTGAADDSGLPNDRFFAVRPEGSVSTLKIQRTERGDSAVYLCASSANPGGTAGEQFFGPGTRLTVL.

The chain links TRBV28 to TRBJ1-5, with a tentative D call TRBD1 (5 bases). V was shortened by 1 base and J by 2 bases, with 12 bases between the two germline ends. Germline-derived CDR1 and CDR2 are MDHEN and SYDVKM. The CDR3 covers 16 residues. The CDR3 sequence: CASSLSAGLGNQPQHF. In DNA form, the CDR3 reads TGTGCCAGCAGTTTATCGGCAGGGCTCGGCAATCAGCCCCAGCATTTT. Full variable domain (outside the CDR3, taken from reference TRBV28 and TRBJ1-5): DVKVTQSSRYLVKRTGEKVFLECVQDMDHENMFWYRQDPGLGLRLIYFSYDVKMKEKGDIPEGYSVSREKKERFSLILESASTNQTSMYLCASSLSAGLGNQPQHFGDGTRLSIL.

The genes are TRBV7-2 and TRBJ2-7; TRBD2 might be the D (6 bases). Trimming shortened V by 4 bases and J by 7 bases, and 23 bases separated the two germline ends. Germline loops: CDR1 SGHTA, CDR2 FQGNSA. This CDR3 has 16 amino acids. In nucleotides, the CDR3 is TGTGCCAGCAGCTCCCCAAAGGGAGGACCCTTACGTGAGCAGTACTTC. It specifies CASSSPKGGPLREQYF.

Only a few counts were recorded for this clone. CDR3 in amino acids: CASSEGGRNYGYTF. DNA for the CDR3: TGTGCCAGCAGTGAGGGTGGAAGGAACTATGGCTACACCTTC. The chain is built from TRBV25-1 and TRBJ1-2; D is unresolved. Trimming pared 3 bases from V and 2 bases from J, leaving 10 bases between. In germline, CDR1 is MGHDK, CDR2 SYGVNS. CDR3 length: 14 residues.

This clone showed up just a few times. The J gene is TRBJ1-1, the V gene TRBV11-3; D gene unclear. CDR3 length equals 13 residues. Germline V CDR1 and CDR2: SGHNT, YENEEA. Deletions cut 3 bases from V and 1 base from J, with 6 bases between. The DNA of the CDR3 is TGTGCCAGCAGCTTCCAACAGAACACTGAAGCTTTCTTT. It translates to CASSFQQNTEAFF.

This chain joins TRBV28 and TRBJ2-7; D not certain. CDR3 length: 13 residues. Germline V CDR1 and CDR2: MDHEN, SYDVKM. V gave up 7 bases and J gave up 2 bases, with 12 bases separating them. The CDR3: CASTLPGTYEQYF. DNA of the CDR3: TGTGCCAGCACTTTGCCGGGTACCTACGAGCAGTACTTC.

This chain links TRBV7-6 with TRBJ2-1; D may be TRBD2 (5 bases). Trimming left V 5 bases short and J 2 bases short, with 13 bases between. Per germline, CDR1 SGHVS and CDR2 FNYEAQ. The CDR3 covers 15 residues. CDR3 loop: CASSPQVLAYNEQFF. In DNA form, the CDR3 reads TGTGCCAGCAGCCCTCAGGTACTAGCCTACAATGAGCAGTTCTTC.

This clone was seen more than once but under ten times. The chain recombines TRBV11-1 with TRBJ2-5; weak D call: TRBD2 (6 bases). CDR1 SGHAT and CDR2 FQDESV come from the germline V gene (reference sequence). The CDR3 consists of 13 residues. The V end lost 0 bases, the J end lost 7 bases, and 9 bases lay between the germline ends. The CDR3 here is CASSLAVEGTQYF. The CDR3 region has the DNA TGTGCCAGCAGCTTAGCGGTGGAGGGGACCCAGTACTTC.

This clone was picked up a small number of times. For the CDR3, the DNA is TGTGCCAGCAGCTTAAGTGGTCCTGAGAACTATGGCTACACCTTC. This codes for CASSLSGPENYGYTF. The chain employs TRBV7-9 and TRBJ1-2, with D uncertain. V gave up 2 bases and J gave up 2 bases, with 12 bases separating them. Germline V gene lookup returns CDR1 SEHNR and CDR2 FQNEAQ (reference sequence). The CDR3 consists of 15 residues.

The chain couples TRBV7-2 to TRBJ1-4; 7 bases fit TRBD1. Trimming at V came to 0 bases and at J to 5 bases, leaving 6 bases not matched to a gene. The V gene's germline CDR1 is SGHTA and CDR2 FQGNSA. The CDR3 contains 16 residues. CDR3 region: CASSLAPAGGNEKLFF. CDR3 nucleotides: TGTGCCAGCAGCTTAGCTCCGGCAGGGGGGAATGAAAAACTGTTTTTT.